This T cell receptor beta chain was found in a study of blood T cell repertoires in COVID-19. Participants, 18 to 89 years old, spanned about two dozen US areas. Participants' own reports of clinical history determined their cohort assignment. Sequencing was performed with immunoSEQ multiplex PCR; in TCRdb, only in-frame clones are kept and a portion is missing. The sample includes about 170,000 clones, approximately 87% of them seen just once. The CDR3 runs 15 residues. Trimming removed 2 bases from V and 2 bases from J; junction bases left unmatched: 9. Per the germline V gene, CDR1 is GTSNPN and CDR2 is SVGIG (reference sequence).

This chain connects TRBV30 to TRBJ2-7; 7 bases fit TRBD1. Sequencing was carried out using PBMCs or T cells enriched from blood (not recorded which). This clonotype was obtained from a woman aged 50 to 65 who had recovered from COVID-19. DNA for the CDR3: TGTGCCTGGAGTTTAGGACAGGTGCCGCCCTACGAGCAGTACGTC. Its translation is CAWSLGQVPPYEQYV.